The source of this T cell receptor beta chain is a study of T cells in Graves' hyperthyroidism and ophthalmopathy. This CDR3 has 15 amino acids. The V end lost 0 bases, the J end lost 7 bases, and 13 bases lay between the germline ends. CDR1 and CDR2 (germline): SGHRS, YFSETQ. The sample holds one count of this clonotype. RNA transcripts served as the template for amplifying TCR beta CDR3 regions. The primer set for the first-round RT-PCR of the TCR CDR3 was HTBI. TCRdb re-called the multiplex PCR reads through MiXCR, storing one row per CDR3 protein. The sample lists around 290,000 distinct CDR3 sequences, about a sixth occurring once.

The specimen was blood. The sequence derives from a woman aged 55-69 years with Graves' ophthalmopathy. The chain recombines TRBV5-1 with TRBJ2-2; D is tentatively TRBD1 or TRBD2 (5 bases each). This CDR3 reads CASSLVGTSGGELFF. The CDR3 region has the DNA TGCGCCAGCAGCTTGGTCGGGACCTCGGGCGGGGAGCTGTTTTTT.